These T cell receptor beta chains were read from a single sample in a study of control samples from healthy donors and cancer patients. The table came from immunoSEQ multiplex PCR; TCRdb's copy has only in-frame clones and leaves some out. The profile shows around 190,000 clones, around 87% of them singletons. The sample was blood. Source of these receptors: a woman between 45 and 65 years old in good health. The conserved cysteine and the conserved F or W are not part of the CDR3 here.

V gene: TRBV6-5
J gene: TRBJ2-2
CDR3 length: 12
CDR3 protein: ASRGGTDFGELF

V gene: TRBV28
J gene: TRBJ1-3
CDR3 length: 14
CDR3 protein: ASSFHGGGSGNTIY

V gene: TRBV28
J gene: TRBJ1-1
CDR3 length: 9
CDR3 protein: ASSLRGEAF

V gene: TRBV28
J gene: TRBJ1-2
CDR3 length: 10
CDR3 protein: ASSFRSYGYT

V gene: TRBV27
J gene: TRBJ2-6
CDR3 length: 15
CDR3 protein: ASSFRDRGSGANVLT

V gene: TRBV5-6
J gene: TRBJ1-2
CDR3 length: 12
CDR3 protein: ASSRGHGDYGYT

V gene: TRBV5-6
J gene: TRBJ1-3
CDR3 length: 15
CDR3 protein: ASSLSGSSSEGNTIY

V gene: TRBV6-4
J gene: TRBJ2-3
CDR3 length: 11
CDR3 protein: ASSSGPRDTQY

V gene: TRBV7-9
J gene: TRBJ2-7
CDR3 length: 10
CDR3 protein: ASSLGDYEQY

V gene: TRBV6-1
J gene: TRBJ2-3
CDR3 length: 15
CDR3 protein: ASSEEVAGVGTDTQY

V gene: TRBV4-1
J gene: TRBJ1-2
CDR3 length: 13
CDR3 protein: ASSRIEGVNYGYT

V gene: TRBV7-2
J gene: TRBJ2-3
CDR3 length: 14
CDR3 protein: ASSPVGLAGSSTQY

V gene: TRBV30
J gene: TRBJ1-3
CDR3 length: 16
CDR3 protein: AWSVRRTGEVSGNTIY

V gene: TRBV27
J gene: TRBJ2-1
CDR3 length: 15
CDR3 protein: ASSLEPKVTSYNEQF

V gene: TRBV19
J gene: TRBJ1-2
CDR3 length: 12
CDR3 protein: ASSISGTVPSYT

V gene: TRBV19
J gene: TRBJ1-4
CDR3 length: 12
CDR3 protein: ASGSISRSEKLF

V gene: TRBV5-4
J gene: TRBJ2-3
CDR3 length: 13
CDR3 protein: ASSLEAGTEGTQY

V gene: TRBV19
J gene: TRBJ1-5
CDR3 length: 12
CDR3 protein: ASARGASNQPQH

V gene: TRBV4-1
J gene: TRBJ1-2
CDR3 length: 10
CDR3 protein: ASSQPGRGYT

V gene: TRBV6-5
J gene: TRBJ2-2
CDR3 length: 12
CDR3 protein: ASSQNRGTGELF

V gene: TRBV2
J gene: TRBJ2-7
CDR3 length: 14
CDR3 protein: ASSEAADRNSYEQY

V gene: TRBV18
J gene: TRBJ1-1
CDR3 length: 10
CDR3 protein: ASSPRIHEAF

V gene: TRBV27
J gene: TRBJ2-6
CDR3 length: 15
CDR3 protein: ASSLGSGRSGANVLT

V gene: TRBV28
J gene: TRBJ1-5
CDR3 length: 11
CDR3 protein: ASSEYSNQPQH

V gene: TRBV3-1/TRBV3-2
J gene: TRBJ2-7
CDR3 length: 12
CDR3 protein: ASSQVSGGLEQY

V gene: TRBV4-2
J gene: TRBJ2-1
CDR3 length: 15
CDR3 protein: ASSQDGELPDYNEQF

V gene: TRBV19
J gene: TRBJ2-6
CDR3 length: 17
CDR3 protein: ASSIMETNPQSRANVLT

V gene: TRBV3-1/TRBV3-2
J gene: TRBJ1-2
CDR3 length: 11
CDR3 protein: ASSQFTENGYT

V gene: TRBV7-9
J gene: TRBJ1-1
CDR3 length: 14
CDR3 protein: ASSSRSGQGRTEAF

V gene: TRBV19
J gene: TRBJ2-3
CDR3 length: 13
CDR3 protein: ASSMGAASTDTQY

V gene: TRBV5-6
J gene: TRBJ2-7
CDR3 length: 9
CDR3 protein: ASSLVGEQY

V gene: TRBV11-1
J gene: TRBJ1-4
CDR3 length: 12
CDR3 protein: ASSLWGSEEKLF

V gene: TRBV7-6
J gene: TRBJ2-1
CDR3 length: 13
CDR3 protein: ASSSDGTSVSEQF

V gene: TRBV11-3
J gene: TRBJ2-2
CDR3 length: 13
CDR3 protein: ASSLGQGAIGELF

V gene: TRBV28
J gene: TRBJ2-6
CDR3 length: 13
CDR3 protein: ASSLGTSGANVLT

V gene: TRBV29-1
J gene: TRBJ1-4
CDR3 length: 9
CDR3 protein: SVVSRGKLF

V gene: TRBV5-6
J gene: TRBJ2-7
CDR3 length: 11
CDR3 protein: ASSFWTGNEQY

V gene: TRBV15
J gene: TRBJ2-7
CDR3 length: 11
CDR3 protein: ATSREVSYEQY

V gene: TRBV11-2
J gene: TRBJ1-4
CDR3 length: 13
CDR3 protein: ASSFGRGRGEKLF

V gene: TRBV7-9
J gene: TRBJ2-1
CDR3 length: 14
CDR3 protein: ASSLGGGRGVGEQF

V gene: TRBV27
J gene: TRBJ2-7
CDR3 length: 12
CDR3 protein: ASSSTGTLTEQY

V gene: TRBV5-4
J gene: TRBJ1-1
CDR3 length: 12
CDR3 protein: ASSLAGGVTEAF

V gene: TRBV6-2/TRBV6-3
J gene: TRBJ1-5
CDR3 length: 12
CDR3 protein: ASSPARTEKPQH

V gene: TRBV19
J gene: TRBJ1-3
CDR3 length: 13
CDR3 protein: ASSLSGRTGNTIY

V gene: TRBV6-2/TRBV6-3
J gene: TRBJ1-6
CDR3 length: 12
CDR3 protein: ASSYSQHASPLH

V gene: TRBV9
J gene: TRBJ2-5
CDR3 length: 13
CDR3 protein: ASSPRQDIQETQY

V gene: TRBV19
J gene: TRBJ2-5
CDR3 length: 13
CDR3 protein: ASSIRLAGQETQY

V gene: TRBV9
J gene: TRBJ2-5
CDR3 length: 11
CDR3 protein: ASSVEGRETQY

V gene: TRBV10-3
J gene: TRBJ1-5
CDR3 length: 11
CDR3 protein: AISDRENQPQH

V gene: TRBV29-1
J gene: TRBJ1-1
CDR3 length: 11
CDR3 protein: SVVWRRGIEAF

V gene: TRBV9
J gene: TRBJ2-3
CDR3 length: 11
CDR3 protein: ASSVAGRDTQY

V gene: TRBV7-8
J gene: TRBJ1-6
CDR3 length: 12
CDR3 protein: ASSSGGYNSPLH

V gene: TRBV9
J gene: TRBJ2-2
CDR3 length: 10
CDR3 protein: ASSALTGELF